The subject of this entry is one T cell receptor (beta chain). Its antigen is undetermined. The protocol was immunoSEQ multiplex PCR, while the TCRdb copy is restricted to in-frame clones and leaves out a portion. Of 250,000 or so clones in the sample, 87% were seen once. This entry is derived from a study of cytomegalovirus exposure and HLA in healthy donors. Study summary: The same platform was used for the 110 or so validation repertoires and the roughly 600 first-cohort repertoires, a later analysis reported. Study-wide points: It was confirmed in vitro that a few of the CMV-associated chains were specific for CMV antigens.

The CDR3 extends over 14 amino acids. Germline assignment: CDR1 MDHEN and CDR2 SYDVKM. V was cut by 6 bases and J by 6 bases, with 18 bases left in between. Input material: PBMCs. The clonotype was recovered from a man aged 18 to 35 in good health and CMV-seropositive. V is TRBV28 and J is TRBJ2-7; D remains ambiguous. CDR3 nucleotide sequence: TGTGCCAGCAGAAATGGGCTTCTAGTCAGCGAGCAGTACTTC. Translating it yields CASRNGLLVSEQYF.